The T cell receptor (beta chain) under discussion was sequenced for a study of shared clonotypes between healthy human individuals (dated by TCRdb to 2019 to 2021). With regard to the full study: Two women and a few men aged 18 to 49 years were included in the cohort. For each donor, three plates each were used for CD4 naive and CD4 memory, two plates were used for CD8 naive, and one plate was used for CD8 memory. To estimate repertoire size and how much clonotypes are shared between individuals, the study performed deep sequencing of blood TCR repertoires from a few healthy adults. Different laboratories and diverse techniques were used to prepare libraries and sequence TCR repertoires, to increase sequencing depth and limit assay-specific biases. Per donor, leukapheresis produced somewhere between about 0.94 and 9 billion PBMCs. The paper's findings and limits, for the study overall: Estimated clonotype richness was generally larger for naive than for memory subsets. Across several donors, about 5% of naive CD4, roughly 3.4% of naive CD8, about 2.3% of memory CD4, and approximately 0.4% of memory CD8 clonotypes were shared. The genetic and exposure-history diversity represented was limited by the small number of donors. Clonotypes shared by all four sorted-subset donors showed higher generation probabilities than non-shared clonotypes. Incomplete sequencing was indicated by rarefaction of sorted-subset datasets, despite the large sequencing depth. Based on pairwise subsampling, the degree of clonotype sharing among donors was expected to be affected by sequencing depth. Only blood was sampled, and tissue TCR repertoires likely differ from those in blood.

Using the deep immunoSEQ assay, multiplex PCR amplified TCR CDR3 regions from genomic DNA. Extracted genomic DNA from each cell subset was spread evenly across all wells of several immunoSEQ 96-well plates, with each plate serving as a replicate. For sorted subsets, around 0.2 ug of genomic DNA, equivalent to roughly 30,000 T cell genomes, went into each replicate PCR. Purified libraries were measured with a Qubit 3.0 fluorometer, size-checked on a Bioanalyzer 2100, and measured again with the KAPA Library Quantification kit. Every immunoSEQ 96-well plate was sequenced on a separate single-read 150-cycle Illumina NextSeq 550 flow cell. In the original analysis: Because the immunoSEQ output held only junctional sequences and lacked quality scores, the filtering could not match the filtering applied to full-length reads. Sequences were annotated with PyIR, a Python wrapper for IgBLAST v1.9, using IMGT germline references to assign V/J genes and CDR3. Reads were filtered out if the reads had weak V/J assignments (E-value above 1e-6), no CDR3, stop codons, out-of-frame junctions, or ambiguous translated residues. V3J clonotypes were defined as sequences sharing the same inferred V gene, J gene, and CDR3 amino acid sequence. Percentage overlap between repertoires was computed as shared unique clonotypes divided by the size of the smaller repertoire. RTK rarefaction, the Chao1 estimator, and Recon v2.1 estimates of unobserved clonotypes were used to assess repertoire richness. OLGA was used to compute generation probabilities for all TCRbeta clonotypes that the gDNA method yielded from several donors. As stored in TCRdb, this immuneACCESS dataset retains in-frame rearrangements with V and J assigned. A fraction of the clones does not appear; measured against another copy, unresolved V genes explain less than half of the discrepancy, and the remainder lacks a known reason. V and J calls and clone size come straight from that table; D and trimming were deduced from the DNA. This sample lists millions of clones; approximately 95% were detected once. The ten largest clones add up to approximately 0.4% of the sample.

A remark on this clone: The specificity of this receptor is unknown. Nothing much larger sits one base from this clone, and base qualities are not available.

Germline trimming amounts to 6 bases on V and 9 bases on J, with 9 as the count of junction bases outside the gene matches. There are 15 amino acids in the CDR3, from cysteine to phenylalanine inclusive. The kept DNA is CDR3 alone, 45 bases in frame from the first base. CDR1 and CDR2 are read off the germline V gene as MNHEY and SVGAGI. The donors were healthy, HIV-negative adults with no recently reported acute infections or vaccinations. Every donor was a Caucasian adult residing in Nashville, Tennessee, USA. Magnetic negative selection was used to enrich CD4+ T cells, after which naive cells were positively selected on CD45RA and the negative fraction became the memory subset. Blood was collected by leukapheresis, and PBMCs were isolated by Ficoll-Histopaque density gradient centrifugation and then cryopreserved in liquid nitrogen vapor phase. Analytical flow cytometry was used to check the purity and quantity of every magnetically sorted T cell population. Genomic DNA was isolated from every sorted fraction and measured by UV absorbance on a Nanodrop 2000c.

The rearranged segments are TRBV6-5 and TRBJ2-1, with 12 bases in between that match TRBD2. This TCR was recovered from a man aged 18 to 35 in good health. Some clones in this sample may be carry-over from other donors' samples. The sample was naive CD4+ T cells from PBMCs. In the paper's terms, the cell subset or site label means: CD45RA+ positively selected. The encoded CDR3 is CASRETSGRVSEQFF. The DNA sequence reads TGTGCCAGCAGAGAGACTAGCGGGAGAGTAAGTGAGCAGTTCTTC.